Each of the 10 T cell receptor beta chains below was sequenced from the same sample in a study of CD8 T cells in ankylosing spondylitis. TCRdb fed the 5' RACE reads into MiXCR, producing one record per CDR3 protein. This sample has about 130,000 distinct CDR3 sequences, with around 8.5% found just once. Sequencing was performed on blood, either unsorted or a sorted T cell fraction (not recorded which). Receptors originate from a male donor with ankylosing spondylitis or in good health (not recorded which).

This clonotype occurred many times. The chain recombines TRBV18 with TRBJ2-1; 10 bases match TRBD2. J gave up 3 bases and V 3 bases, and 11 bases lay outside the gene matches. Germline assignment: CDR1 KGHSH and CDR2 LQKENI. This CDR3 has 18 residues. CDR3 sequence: CASSPRIRTSGNYNEQFF. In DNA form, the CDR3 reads TGTGCCAGCTCACCCCGAATAAGAACTAGCGGGAACTACAATGAGCAGTTCTTC.

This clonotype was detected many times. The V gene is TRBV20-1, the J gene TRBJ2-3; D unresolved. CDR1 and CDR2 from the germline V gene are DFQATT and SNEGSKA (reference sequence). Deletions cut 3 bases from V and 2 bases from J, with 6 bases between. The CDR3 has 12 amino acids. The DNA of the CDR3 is TGCAGTGCTAGTGTACCCACAGATACGCAGTATTTT. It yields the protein CSASVPTDTQYF.

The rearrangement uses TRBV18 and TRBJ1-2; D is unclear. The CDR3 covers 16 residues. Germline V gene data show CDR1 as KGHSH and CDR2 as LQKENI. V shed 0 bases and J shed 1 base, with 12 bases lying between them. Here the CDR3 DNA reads TGTGCCAGCTCACCACCGGGAGGGAGCCTTAACTATGGCTACACCTTC. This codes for CASSPPGGSLNYGYTF.

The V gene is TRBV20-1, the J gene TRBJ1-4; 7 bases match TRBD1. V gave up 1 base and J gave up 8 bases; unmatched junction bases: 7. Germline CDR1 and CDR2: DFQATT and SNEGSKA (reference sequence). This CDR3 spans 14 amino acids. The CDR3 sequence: CSARVRGSEEKLFF. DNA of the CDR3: TGCAGTGCTAGAGTCAGGGGGTCGGAGGAAAAACTGTTTTTT.

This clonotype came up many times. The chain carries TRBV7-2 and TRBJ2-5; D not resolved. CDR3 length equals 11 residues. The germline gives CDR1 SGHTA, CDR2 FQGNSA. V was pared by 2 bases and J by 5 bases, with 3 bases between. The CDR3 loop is CASSLMETQYF. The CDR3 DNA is TGTGCCAGCAGCTTAATGGAGACCCAGTACTTC.

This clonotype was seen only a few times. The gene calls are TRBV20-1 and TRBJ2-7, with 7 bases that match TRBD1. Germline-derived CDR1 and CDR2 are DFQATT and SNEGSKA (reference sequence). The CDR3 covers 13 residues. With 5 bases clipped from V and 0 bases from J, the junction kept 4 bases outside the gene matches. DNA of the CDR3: TGCAGTGCTGAGTGGGACAGCTCCTACGAGCAGTACTTC. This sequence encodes CSAEWDSSYEQYF.

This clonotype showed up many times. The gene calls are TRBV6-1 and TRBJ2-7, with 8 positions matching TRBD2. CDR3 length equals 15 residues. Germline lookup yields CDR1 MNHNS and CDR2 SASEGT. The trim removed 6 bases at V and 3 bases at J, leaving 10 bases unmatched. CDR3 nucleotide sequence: TGTGCCAGCAGGGGCCAAGTAGCGGGAATCTACGAGCAGTACTTC. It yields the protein CASRGQVAGIYEQYF.

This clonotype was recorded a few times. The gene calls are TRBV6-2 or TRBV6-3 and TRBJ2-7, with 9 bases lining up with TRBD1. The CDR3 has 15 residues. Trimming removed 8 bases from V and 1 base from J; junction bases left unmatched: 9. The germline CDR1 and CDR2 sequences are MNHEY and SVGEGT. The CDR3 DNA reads TGTGCCAGCCTTTCTTCCGGGACAGGGTCCTACGAGCAGTACTTC. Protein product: CASLSSGTGSYEQYF.

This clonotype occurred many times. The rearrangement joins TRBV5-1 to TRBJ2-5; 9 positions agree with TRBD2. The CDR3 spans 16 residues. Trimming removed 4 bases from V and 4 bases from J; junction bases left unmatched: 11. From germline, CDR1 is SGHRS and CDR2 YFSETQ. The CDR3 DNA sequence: TGCGCCAGCAGCCGAGTAGCGGGAGAGGTCGGAGAGACCCAGTACTTC. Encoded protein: CASSRVAGEVGETQYF.

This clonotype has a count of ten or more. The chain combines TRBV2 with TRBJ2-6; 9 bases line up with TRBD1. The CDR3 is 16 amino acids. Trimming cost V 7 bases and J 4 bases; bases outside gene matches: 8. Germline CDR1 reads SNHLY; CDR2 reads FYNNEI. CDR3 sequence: CASIVQGATGANVLTF. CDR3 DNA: TGTGCCAGCATAGTACAGGGGGCTACAGGGGCCAACGTCCTGACTTTC.